The T cell receptor (beta chain) described here comes from a study of T cells in localized non-small cell lung cancer. Broader study findings: Uninvolved nearby lung showed the greatest T cell clonality, exceeding that found in tumor. As only one tumor region underwent sequencing, heterogeneity remains possible. Turning up in adjacent lung were a median approximately 60 of the top 100 tumor clones.

Some clones are missing from TCRdb's copy, which holds only in-frame ones; the method was immunoSEQ multiplex PCR. The sample holds tens of thousands of clones, 70% to 90% seen once. As concerns this clone: Its antigen remains unknown.

The sample consisted of peripheral blood, taken before any cancer treatment. This TCR came from a man between 40 and 69 years old with stage I lung adenocarcinoma.

CDR3 loop: CASSQVAASTDTQYF. The CDR3 DNA follows: TGCGCCAGCAGCCAAGTTGCGGCTAGCACAGATACGCAGTATTTT. The rearrangement joins TRBV4-1 to TRBJ2-3; no firm D call. The CDR3 has 15 residues. V was cut by 1 base and J by 0 bases, with 8 bases left in between. Germline V CDR1 and CDR2: MGHRA, YSYEKL.